Shown below are 5 T cell receptor beta chains from a single sample sequenced in a study of T-cell reconstitution after alpha-beta-depleted transplantation in children. Using unique molecular identifiers, the investigators prepared the TCRbeta library. In TCRdb, the PCR reads were re-called with MiXCR into one record per CDR3 protein. The sample yields roughly 590,000 distinct CDR3 sequences, around a sixth seen once. This specimen was PBMCs from the stem cell graft donor, taken from the stem cell graft. These receptor sequences come from a human donor who donated a stem cell graft to a child with acute myeloid leukemia.

This clonotype was found many times. The chain employs TRBV29-1 and TRBJ1-1; 10 bases fit TRBD1. In germline, CDR1 is SQVTM, CDR2 ANQGSEA. This CDR3 has 13 amino acids. V shed 7 bases and J 4 bases; nucleotides not matched to a gene: 6. DNA for the CDR3: TGCAGCGGCAGGACAGGGGGAGGCACTGAAGCTTTCTTT. This encodes CSGRTGGGTEAFF.

V gene TRBV12-3 or TRBV12-4 combines with J gene TRBJ2-5; D tentatively reads TRBD1 or TRBD2 (5 bases each). V lost 6 bases, J lost 3 bases, and 17 bases lay in between. The CDR3 spans 15 residues. The CDR3 loop reads CASSLTGTLKETQYF. CDR3 sequence (DNA): TGTGCCAGCAGCCTGACCGGGACCCTGAAAGAGACCCAGTACTTC.

V is TRBV19 and J is TRBJ1-2, with 9 positions matching TRBD1. The CDR3 loop spans 13 amino acids. Germline CDR1 LNHDA, CDR2 SQIVND (reference sequence). The trim removed 10 bases at V and 3 bases at J, leaving 6 bases unmatched. DNA of the CDR3: TGTGCCATAAGGACAGGGGCCGACTATGGCTACACCTTC. It translates to CAIRTGADYGYTF. The full variable domain, its missing parts supplied by reference TRBV19 and TRBJ1-2, is DGGITQSPKYLFRKEGQNVTLSCEQNLNHDAMYWYRQDPGQGLRLIYYSQIVNDFQKGDIAEGYSVSREKKESFPLTVTSAQKNPTAFYLCAIRTGADYGYTFGSGTRLTVV.

The table lists this clonotype with many counts. The V and J genes are TRBV10-3 and TRBJ2-3, with TRBD2 matching 9 bases. The germline V gene encodes CDR1 ENHRY and CDR2 SYGVKD. V trimming: 3 bases; J trimming: 2 bases; junction bases outside the gene matches: 3. The CDR3 runs to 15 residues. CDR3 DNA: TGTGCCATCAGTGACACTAGCGGGTACACAGATACGCAGTATTTT. Residues: CAISDTSGYTDTQYF.

This clonotype was recorded once. The chain is built from TRBV12-3 or TRBV12-4 and TRBJ2-1; D not resolved. Deletions cut 3 bases from V and 9 bases from J, with 6 bases between. The CDR3 length is 11 residues. The CDR3 region is CASSFRFEQFF. CDR3 bases: TGTGCCAGCAGTTTTCGCTTTGAGCAGTTCTTC.